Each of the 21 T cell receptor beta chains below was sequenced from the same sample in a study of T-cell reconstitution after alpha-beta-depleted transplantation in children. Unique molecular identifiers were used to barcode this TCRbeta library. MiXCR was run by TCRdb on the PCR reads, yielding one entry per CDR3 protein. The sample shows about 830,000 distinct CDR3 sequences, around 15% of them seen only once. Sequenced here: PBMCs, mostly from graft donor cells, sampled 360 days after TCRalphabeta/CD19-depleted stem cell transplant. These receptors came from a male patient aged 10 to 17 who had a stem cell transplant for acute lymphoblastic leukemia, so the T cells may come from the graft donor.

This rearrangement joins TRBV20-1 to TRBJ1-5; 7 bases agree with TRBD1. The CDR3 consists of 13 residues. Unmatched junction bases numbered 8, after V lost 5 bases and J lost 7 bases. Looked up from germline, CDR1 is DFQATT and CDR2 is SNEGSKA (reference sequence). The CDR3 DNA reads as TGCAGTGCTCTCCGACAGGGCAGCCAGCCCCAGCATTTT. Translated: CSALRQGSQPQHF.

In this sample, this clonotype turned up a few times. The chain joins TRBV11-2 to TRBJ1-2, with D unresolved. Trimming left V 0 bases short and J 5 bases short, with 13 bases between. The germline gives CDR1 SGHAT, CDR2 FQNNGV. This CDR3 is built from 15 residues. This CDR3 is CASSLEWTSMYGYTF. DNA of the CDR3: TGTGCCAGCAGCTTAGAGTGGACGAGCATGTATGGCTACACCTTC.

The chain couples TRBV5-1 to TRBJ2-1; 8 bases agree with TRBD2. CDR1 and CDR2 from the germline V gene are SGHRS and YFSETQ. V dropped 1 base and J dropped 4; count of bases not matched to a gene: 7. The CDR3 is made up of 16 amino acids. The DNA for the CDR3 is TGCGCCAGCAGCTTGTTCGTGGTAGCGGGGTACAATGAGCAGTTCTTC. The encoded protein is CASSLFVVAGYNEQFF.

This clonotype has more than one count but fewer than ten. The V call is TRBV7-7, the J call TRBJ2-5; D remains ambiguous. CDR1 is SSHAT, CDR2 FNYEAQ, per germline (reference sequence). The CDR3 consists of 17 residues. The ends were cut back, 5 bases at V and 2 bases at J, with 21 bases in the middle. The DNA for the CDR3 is TGTGCCAGCAGCCAGCTTATGGGCCCGGCAGGACAAGAGACCCAGTACTTC. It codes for CASSQLMGPAGQETQYF. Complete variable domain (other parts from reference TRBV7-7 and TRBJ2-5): GAGVSQSPRYKVTKRGQDVTLRCDPISSHATLYWYQQALGQGPEFLTYFNYEAQPDKSGLPSDRFSAERPEGSISTLTIQRTEQRDSAMYRCASSQLMGPAGQETQYFGPGTRLLVL.

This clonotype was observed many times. The DNA of the CDR3 is TGCGCCAGCAGCCAAACATTCTACGAGCAGTACTTC. Amino acid sequence: CASSQTFYEQYF. This chain links TRBV4-1 with TRBJ2-7; no firm D call. The CDR3 is 12 residues long. Trimming left V 2 bases short and J 3 bases short, with 5 bases between. Germline lookup yields CDR1 MGHRA and CDR2 YSYEKL.

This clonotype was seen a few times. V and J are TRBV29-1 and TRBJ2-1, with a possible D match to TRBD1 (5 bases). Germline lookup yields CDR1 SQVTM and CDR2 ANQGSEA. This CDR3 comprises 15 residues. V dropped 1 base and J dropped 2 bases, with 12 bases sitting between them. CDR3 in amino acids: CSVEVKWGAYNEQFF. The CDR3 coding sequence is TGCAGCGTTGAAGTTAAGTGGGGCGCCTACAATGAGCAGTTCTTC.

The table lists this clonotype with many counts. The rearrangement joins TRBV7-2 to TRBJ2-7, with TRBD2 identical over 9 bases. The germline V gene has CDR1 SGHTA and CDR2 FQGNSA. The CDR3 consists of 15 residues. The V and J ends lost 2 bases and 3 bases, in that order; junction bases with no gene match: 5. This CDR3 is CASSLILAGFYEQYF. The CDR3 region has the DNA TGTGCCAGCAGCTTAATCCTAGCGGGGTTCTACGAGCAGTACTTC.

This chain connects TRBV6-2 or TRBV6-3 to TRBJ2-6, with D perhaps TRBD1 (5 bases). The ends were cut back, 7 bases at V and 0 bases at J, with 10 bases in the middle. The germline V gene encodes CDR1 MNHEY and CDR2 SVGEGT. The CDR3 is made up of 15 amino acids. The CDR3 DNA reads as TGTGCCAGCACCGATACAGGCTCTGGGGCCAACGTCCTGACTTTC. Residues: CASTDTGSGANVLTF.

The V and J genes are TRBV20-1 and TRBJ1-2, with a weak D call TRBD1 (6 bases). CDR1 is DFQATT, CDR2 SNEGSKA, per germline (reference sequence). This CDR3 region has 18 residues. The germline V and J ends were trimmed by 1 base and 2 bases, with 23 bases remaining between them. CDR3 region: CSARGGRDTNKGNYGYTF. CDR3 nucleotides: TGCAGTGCTAGAGGAGGCCGGGACACCAACAAGGGAAACTATGGCTACACCTTC.

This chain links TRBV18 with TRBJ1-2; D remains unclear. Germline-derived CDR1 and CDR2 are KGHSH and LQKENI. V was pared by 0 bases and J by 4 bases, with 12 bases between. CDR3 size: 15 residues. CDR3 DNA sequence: TGTGCCAGCTCACCACCGGCGGGGTTGGGCTATGGCTACACCTTC. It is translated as CASSPPAGLGYGYTF.

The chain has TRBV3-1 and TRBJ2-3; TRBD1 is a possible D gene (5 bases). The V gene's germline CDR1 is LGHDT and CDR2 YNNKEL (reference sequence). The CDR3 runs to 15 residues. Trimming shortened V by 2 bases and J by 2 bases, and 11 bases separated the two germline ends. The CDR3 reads CASSQRTPSTDTQYF. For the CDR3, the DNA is TGTGCCAGCAGCCAACGGACACCTTCCACAGATACGCAGTATTTT.

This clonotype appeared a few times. Written as DNA, the CDR3 is TGTGCCAGCTCATCCGGGACAGGGGGAAACATTCAGTACTTC. Translation: CASSSGTGGNIQYF. J is TRBJ2-4 and V is TRBV18; the match to TRBD1 covers 11 bases. CDR1 and CDR2 from the germline V gene are KGHSH and LQKENI. V lost 5 bases, J lost 6 bases, and 3 bases stayed unmatched. This CDR3 has 14 amino acids.

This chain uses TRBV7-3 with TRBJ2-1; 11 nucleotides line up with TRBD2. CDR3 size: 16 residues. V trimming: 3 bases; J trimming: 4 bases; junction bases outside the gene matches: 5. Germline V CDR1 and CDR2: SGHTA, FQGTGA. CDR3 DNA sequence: TGTGCCAGCAGCTTTAGCGGGAGGGCCAGGTACAATGAGCAGTTCTTC. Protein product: CASSFSGRARYNEQFF.

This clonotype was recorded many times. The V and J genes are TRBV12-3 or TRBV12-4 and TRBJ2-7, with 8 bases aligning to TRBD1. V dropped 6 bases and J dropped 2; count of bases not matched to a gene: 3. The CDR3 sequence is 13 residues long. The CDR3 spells CASRKTGAYEQYF. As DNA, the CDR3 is TGTGCCAGCAGGAAGACAGGGGCCTACGAGCAGTACTTC.

CDR3 in amino acids: CAWRVPDRGRRDTQYF. CDR3 in DNA: TGTGCCTGGAGAGTCCCAGACAGGGGGCGCCGGGATACGCAGTATTTT. The V and J genes are TRBV30 and TRBJ2-3, with TRBD1 matching 10 bases. Germline-derived CDR1 and CDR2 are GTSNPN and SVGIG (reference sequence). V was pared by 3 bases and J by 6 bases, with 12 bases of the junction left unmatched. The CDR3 has 16 residues.

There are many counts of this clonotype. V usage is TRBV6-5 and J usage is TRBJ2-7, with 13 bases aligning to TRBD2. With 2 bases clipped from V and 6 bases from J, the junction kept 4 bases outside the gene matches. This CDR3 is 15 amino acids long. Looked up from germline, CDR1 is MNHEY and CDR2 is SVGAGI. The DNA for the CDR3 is TGTGCCAGCAGTTACCTACTAGCGGGAGGGCCCGAGCAGTACTTC. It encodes CASSYLLAGGPEQYF.

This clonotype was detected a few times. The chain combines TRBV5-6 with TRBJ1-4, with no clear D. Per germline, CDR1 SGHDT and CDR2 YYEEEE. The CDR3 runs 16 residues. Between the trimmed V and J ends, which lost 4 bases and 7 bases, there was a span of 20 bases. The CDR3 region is CASSSLWTPQREKLFF. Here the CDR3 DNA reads TGTGCCAGCAGCAGTCTGTGGACGCCGCAGCGTGAAAAACTGTTTTTT.

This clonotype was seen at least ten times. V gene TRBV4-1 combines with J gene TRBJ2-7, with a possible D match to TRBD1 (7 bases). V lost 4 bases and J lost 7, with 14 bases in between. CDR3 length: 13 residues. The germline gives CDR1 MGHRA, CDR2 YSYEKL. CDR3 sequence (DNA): TGCGCCAGCAGCCGGGACAGTCGGGGGGAGCAGTACTTC. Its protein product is CASSRDSRGEQYF.

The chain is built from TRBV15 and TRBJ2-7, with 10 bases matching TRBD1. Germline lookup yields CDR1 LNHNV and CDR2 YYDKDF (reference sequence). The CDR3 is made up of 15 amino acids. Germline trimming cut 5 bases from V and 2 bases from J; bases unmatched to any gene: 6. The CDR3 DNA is TGTGCCACCAGCCCAACCGGGACAGGGGCCTACGAGCAGTACTTC. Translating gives CATSPTGTGAYEQYF.

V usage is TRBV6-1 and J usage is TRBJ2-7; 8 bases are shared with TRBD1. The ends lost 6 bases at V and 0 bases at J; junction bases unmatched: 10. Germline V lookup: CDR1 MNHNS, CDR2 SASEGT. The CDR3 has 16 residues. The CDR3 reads CASRLAPGGLSYEQYF. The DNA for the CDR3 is TGTGCCAGCAGACTAGCCCCAGGGGGCCTCTCCTACGAGCAGTACTTC.

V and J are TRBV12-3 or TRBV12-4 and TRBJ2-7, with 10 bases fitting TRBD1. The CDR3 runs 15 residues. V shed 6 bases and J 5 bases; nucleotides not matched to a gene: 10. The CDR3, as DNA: TGTGCCAGCAGCCAGACGACAGGGGGCGGCCACGAGCAGTACTTC. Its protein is CASSQTTGGGHEQYF.